These 14 T cell receptor beta chains originate from one sample sequenced in a study of T cells in Graves' hyperthyroidism and ophthalmopathy. It was RNA transcripts that yielded the amplified TCR beta CDR3 regions. A first-round RT-PCR of the TCR CDR3 used the HTBI primer set. TCRdb recomputed calls from the multiplex PCR reads with MiXCR, one row per CDR3 protein. The sample includes over 250,000 distinct CDR3 sequences, 25% to 30% of them seen just once. Sequenced sample: blood. These receptors all stem from a man aged 40-50 years with Graves' hyperthyroidism that later progressed to Graves' ophthalmopathy.

The rearrangement joins TRBV20-1 to TRBJ2-5, with D unclear. This CDR3 spans 14 amino acids. V lost 1 base to trimming and J lost 5 bases, with 14 bases between them. The germline V gene encodes CDR1 DFQATT and CDR2 SNEGSKA (reference sequence). This chain's CDR3 is CSARGWAASETQYF. CDR3 nucleotides: TGCAGTGCTAGAGGGTGGGCGGCGAGTGAGACCCAGTACTTC.

This clonotype has ten or more counts. This chain joins TRBV6-2 or TRBV6-3 and TRBJ1-1; 8 nucleotides align to TRBD1. The trim removed 0 bases at V and 3 bases at J, leaving 18 bases unmatched. Germline loops: CDR1 MNHEY, CDR2 SVGEGT. This CDR3 has 20 residues. The CDR3 region has the DNA TGTGCCAGCAGTTACTCGAAAGTCGTTGCCAGGGGGCATCTGTACACTGAAGCTTTCTTT. It translates to CASSYSKVVARGHLYTEAFF.

Many counts were recorded for this clonotype. V gene TRBV7-3 combines with J gene TRBJ2-5; D gene unclear. Germline V lookup: CDR1 SGHTA, CDR2 FQGTGA. CDR3 length equals 13 residues. With 3 bases removed from V and 2 bases from J, the gap between germline ends came to 7 bases. The chain's CDR3 is CASSFSPQETQYF. The CDR3, as DNA: TGTGCCAGCAGCTTCAGCCCACAAGAGACCCAGTACTTC.

This clonotype was recorded at least ten times. Possible read error: a much larger clone is one base away. The chain employs TRBV28 and TRBJ1-1; 8 bases match TRBD1. J gave up 7 bases and V 5 bases, and 15 bases lay outside the gene matches. Germline CDR1 and CDR2: MDHEN and SYDVKM. The CDR3 length is 16 residues. This chain's CDR3 is CASSKPQGGGSGEAFF. The DNA for the CDR3 is TGTGCCAGCAGTAAACCACAGGGGGGAGGGTCCGGTGAAGCTTTCTTT.

This clonotype was detected ten times or more. The rearrangement links TRBV6-1 to TRBJ2-2; 8 bases match TRBD2. This CDR3 is 14 amino acids long. Germline loops: CDR1 MNHNS, CDR2 SASEGT. The J segment lost 7 bases and the V segment lost 7 bases, leaving 8 bases of the junction unmatched. As DNA, the CDR3 is TGTGCCAGCAAGTACGGACTAGCAGGCGGGGAGCTGTTTTTT. It yields the protein CASKYGLAGGELFF.

J is TRBJ1-5 and V is TRBV2, with D tentatively TRBD1 (6 bases). The length of the CDR3 is 14 residues. CDR1 is SNHLY, CDR2 FYNNEI, per germline. Trimming took 3 bases from V and 6 from J, leaving 12 bases between them. In DNA, the CDR3 is TGTGCCAGCAGTGAGGGGGGCGGCGGTCAGCCCCAGCATTTT. It translates to CASSEGGGGQPQHF.

The rearrangement uses TRBV6-2 or TRBV6-3 and TRBJ2-7, with 10 bases that match TRBD2. V shed 1 base, J shed 2 bases, and the junction held 2 bases outside the gene matches. CDR3 size: 15 residues. Looked up from germline, CDR1 is MNHEY and CDR2 is SVGEGT. The CDR3 spells CASSYFGTSAYEQYF. As DNA, the CDR3 is TGTGCCAGCAGTTACTTTGGGACTAGCGCCTACGAGCAGTACTTC.

This clonotype was seen repeatedly, ten times or more. V gene TRBV12-3 or TRBV12-4 combines with J gene TRBJ2-7, with 10 bases aligning to TRBD1. Trimming cost V 6 bases and J 0 bases; bases outside gene matches: 11. The CDR3 spans 17 residues. The CDR3 here is CASSPTGGLSYSYEQYF. For the CDR3, the DNA is TGTGCCAGCAGCCCGACAGGGGGCCTATCGTACTCCTACGAGCAGTACTTC.

The J gene is TRBJ2-2, the V gene TRBV2; TRBD1 agrees at 7 bases. The V segment lost 10 bases and the J segment 0 bases; nucleotides outside the gene matches: 2. Germline V gives CDR1 SNHLY, CDR2 FYNNEI. The length of the CDR3 is 13 residues. CDR3 sequence: CAIGTANTGELFF. The CDR3 nucleotides are TGTGCCATCGGGACAGCGAACACCGGGGAGCTGTTTTTT.

This clonotype was detected ten times or more. The CDR3 nucleotides are TGTGCCAGCTCACCCGGACAGGCCACTGAAGCTTTCTTT. This sequence encodes CASSPGQATEAFF. The rearrangement links TRBV18 to TRBJ1-1, with 7 bases that match TRBD1. Unmatched junction bases numbered 2, after V lost 3 bases and J lost 4 bases. The CDR3 is 13 amino acids. CDR1 is KGHSH, CDR2 LQKENI, per germline.

The chain is built from TRBV28 and TRBJ1-1; the D is unclear. Between the trimmed V and J ends, which lost 1 base and 4 bases, there was a span of 10 bases. The CDR3 covers 14 residues. Germline lookup yields CDR1 MDHEN and CDR2 SYDVKM. CDR3 sequence: CASSLFTTTTEAFF. The CDR3 DNA is TGTGCCAGCAGTTTATTTACGACGACCACTGAAGCTTTCTTT. The complete variable domain, with remaining parts taken from reference TRBV28 and TRBJ1-1, reads DVKVTQSSRYLVKRTGEKVFLECVQDMDHENMFWYRQDPGLGLRLIYFSYDVKMKEKGDIPEGYSVSREKKERFSLILESASTNQTSMYLCASSLFTTTTEAFFGQGTRLTVV.

This clonotype occurred many times. This chain connects TRBV6-4 to TRBJ2-2; 10 nucleotides align to TRBD2. The CDR3 is 17 amino acids. Germline CDR1 is MRHNA and CDR2 is SNTAGT. V was pared by 5 bases and J by 2 bases, with 8 bases of the junction left unmatched. CDR3 residues: CASSLLLAGINTGELFF. For the CDR3, the DNA is TGTGCCAGCAGTCTCCTACTAGCGGGAATTAACACCGGGGAGCTGTTTTTT.

At least ten counts were recorded for this clonotype. The chain couples TRBV6-2 or TRBV6-3 to TRBJ2-5, with a weak D call TRBD2 (6 bases). The germline V and J ends were trimmed by 6 bases and 5 bases, with 13 bases remaining between them. CDR3 length: 13 amino acids. Per the germline V gene, CDR1 is MNHEY and CDR2 is SVGEGT. The CDR3 coding sequence is TGTGCCAGCAGCTGGGGAAGCGGGGAGACCCAGTACTTC. Translated: CASSWGSGETQYF.

This clonotype has a count of ten or more. The rearrangement uses TRBV9 and TRBJ2-5; D perhaps matches TRBD2 (6 bases). V lost 0 bases to trimming and J lost 4 bases, with 13 bases between them. CDR1 SGDLS and CDR2 YYNGEE come from the germline V gene. The CDR3 contains 15 residues. In DNA form, the CDR3 reads TGTGCCAGCAGCGTAGGGGCGGGCGGGGTAGAGACCCAGTACTTC. This codes for CASSVGAGGVETQYF.